Below, one TCR beta chain is given with its context. Its antigen is not known. Repertoires were generated with immunoSEQ multiplex PCR, while TCRdb's copy carries only in-frame clones and drops some. The sample has under 50,000 clones; around four fifths are singletons. This record belongs to a study of PD-1 blockade in mismatch repair-deficient tumors. Whole-study context: Patients had eleven to twelve mismatch repair-deficient cancer types, all previously treated and progressing. Whole-study results and caveats: Rapid post-treatment expansion, then contraction, generally preceding radiologic response, marked tumor-resident clones.

The CDR3 contains 12 residues. Trimming shortened V by 5 bases and J by 2 bases, and 7 bases separated the two germline ends. Germline loops: CDR1 SGHNT, CDR2 YYREEE (reference sequence). All patients were mismatch repair deficient, assessed by either PCR or immunohistochemistry. TCR sequencing covered a few patients who responded to pembrolizumab. The chain has TRBV5-4 and TRBJ2-5; D might be TRBD1 (6 bases). The TCR originated in an adult with mismatch repair-deficient cancer. The source material was PBMCs, sampled around 40 weeks after starting pembrolizumab. In DNA form, the CDR3 reads TGTGCCAGCAGGAGGGGGCAAGAGACCCAGTACTTC. It is translated as CASRRGQETQYF. Full variable domain (remainder filled in from reference TRBV5-4 and TRBJ2-5): ETGVTQSPTHLIKTRGQQVTLRCSSQSGHNTVSWYQQALGQGPQFIFQYYREEENGRGNFPPRFSGLQFPNYSSELNVNALELDDSALYLCASRRGQETQYFGPGTRLLVL.